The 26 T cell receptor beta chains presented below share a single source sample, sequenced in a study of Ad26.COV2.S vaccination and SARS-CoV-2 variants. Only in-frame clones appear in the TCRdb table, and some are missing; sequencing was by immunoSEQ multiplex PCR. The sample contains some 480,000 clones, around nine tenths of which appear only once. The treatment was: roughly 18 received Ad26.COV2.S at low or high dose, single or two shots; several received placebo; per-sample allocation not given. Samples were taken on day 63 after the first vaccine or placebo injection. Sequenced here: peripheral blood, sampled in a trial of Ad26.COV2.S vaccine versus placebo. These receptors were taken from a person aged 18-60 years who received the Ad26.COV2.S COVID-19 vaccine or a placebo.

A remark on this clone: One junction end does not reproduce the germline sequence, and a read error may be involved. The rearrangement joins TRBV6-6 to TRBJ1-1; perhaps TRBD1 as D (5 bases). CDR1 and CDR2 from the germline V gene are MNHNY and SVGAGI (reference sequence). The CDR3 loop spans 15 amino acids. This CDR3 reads CASRPPGALNTEAFF. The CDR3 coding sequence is TGTGCCAGCAGGCCTCCCGGGGCCTTGAATACTGAAGCTTTCTTT.

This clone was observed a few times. CDR3 coding DNA: TGTGCCACCAGCAAATCTGGGACAAATCAGCCCCAGCATTTT. Protein product: CATSKSGTNQPQHF. The rearrangement links TRBV15 to TRBJ1-5; D is perhaps TRBD1 (6 bases). The CDR3 has 14 amino acids. Germline CDR1 is LNHNV and CDR2 is YYDKDF (reference sequence). The V end lost 4 bases, the J end lost 4 bases, and 11 bases lay between the germline ends.

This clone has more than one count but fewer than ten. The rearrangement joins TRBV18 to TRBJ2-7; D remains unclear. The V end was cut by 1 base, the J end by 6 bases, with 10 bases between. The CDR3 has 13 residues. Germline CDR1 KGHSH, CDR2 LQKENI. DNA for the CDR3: TGTGCCAGCTCACCACTCGCGTCCGGCGAGCAGTACTTC. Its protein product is CASSPLASGEQYF.

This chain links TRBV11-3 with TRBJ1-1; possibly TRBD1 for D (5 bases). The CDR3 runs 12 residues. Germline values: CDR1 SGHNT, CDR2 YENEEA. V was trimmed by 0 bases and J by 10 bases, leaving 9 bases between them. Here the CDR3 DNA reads TGTGCCAGCAGCTTAGATAGGGGATCAGCTTTCTTT. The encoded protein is CASSLDRGSAFF.

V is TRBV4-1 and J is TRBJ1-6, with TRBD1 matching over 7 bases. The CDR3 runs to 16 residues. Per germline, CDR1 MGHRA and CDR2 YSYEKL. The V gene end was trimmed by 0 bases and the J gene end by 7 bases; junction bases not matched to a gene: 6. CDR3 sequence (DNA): TGCGCCAGCAGCCAAGATCGCCAGGGGGTAAATTCACCCCTCCACTTT. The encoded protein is CASSQDRQGVNSPLHF.

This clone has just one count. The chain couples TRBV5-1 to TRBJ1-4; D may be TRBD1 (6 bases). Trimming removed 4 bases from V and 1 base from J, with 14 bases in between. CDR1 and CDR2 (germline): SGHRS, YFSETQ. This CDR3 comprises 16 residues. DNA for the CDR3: TGCGCCAGCAGCAGAGGACCAGGGGTAACTAATGAAAAACTGTTTTTT. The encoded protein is CASSRGPGVTNEKLFF. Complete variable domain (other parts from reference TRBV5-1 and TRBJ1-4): KAGVTQTPRYLIKTRGQQVTLSCSPISGHRSVSWYQQTPGQGLQFLFEYFSETQRNKGNFPGRFSGRQFSNSRSEMNVSTLELGDSALYLCASSRGPGVTNEKLFFGSGTQLSVL.

Here the CDR3 reads CASSYRDGYGYTF. CDR3 coding DNA: TGTGCCAGCAGTTACAGGGACGGCTATGGCTACACCTTC. The V call is TRBV12-3 or TRBV12-4, the J call TRBJ1-2; tentative D call: TRBD1 (6 bases). The CDR3 spans 13 residues. Trimming took 4 bases from V and 4 from J, leaving 10 bases between them.

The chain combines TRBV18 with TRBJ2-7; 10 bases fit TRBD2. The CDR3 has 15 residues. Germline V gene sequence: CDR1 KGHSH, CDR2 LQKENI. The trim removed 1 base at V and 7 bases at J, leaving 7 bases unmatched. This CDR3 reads CASSPRSGRVGEQYF. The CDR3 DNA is TGTGCCAGCTCACCACGGAGCGGGAGGGTTGGGGAGCAGTACTTC.

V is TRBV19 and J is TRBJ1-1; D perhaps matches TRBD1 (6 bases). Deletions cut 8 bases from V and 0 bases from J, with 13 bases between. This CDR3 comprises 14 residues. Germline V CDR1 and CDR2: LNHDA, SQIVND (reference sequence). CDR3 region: CASRRTALNTEAFF. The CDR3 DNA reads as TGTGCCAGTCGAAGGACAGCCTTGAACACTGAAGCTTTCTTT.

The CDR3 coding sequence is TGTGCCAGCAGCTTAATCCTCCAGGGACGAGTCTTGCTTGAGCAGTTCTTC. Its protein is CASSLILQGRVLLEQFF. This chain joins TRBV7-9 and TRBJ2-1; TRBD1 or TRBD2 may be the D gene (5 bases each). The CDR3 contains 17 residues. Germline CDR1 reads SEHNR; CDR2 reads FQNEAQ (reference sequence). V lost 2 bases to trimming and J lost 9 bases, with 23 bases between them.

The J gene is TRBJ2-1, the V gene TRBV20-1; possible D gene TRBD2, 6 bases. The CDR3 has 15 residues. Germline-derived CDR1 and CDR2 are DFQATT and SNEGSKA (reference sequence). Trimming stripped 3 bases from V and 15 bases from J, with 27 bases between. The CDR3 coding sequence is TGCAGTGCTAGTCGGGAGTCCCCCGGTTGGGGTGTTACGTTCTTC. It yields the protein CSASRESPGWGVTFF.

CDR3 amino acids: CASSSLQGYTF. CDR3 bases: TGTGCCAGCAGTTCATTGCAGGGCTACACCTTC. This rearrangement joins TRBV12-3 or TRBV12-4 to TRBJ1-2; D uncertain. Deletions cut 4 bases from V and 8 bases from J, with 8 bases between. There are 11 residues in the CDR3.

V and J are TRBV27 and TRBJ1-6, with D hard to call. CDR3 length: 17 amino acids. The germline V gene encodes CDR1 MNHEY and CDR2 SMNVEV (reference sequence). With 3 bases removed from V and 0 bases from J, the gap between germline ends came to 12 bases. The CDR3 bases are TGTGCCAGCAGTTTCTTATGGTCGGTCTCCTATAATTCACCCCTCCACTTT. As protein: CASSFLWSVSYNSPLHF.

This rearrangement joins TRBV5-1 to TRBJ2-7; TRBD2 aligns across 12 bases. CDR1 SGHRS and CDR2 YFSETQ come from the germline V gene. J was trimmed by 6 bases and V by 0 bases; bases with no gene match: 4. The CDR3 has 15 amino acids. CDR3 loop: CASSLGGLAGSEQYF. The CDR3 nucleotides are TGCGCCAGCAGCTTGGGAGGACTAGCGGGATCCGAGCAGTACTTC. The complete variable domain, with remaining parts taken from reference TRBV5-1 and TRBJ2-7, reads KAGVTQTPRYLIKTRGQQVTLSCSPISGHRSVSWYQQTPGQGLQFLFEYFSETQRNKGNFPGRFSGRQFSNSRSEMNVSTLELGDSALYLCASSLGGLAGSEQYFGPGTRLTVT.

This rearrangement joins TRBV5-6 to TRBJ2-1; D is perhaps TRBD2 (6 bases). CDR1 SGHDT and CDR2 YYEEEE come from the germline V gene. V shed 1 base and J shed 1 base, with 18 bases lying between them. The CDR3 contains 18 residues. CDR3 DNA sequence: TGTGCCAGCAGCTTGAGGGGTTTGACGGGAGTTTCCTACAATGAGCAGTTCTTC. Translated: CASSLRGLTGVSYNEQFF. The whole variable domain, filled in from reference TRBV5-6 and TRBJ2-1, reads DAGVTQSPTHLIKTRGQQVTLRCSPKSGHDTVSWYQQALGQGPQFIFQYYEEEERQRGNFPDRFSGHQFPNYSSELNVNALLLGDSALYLCASSLRGLTGVSYNEQFFGPGTRLTVL.

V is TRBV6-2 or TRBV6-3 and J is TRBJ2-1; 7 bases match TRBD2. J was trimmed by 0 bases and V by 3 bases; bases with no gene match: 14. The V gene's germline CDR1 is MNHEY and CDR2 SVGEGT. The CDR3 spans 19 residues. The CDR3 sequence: CASSYPSGDSRGSYNEQFF. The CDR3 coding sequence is TGTGCCAGCAGTTATCCTAGCGGCGATTCCCGTGGCTCCTACAATGAGCAGTTCTTC.

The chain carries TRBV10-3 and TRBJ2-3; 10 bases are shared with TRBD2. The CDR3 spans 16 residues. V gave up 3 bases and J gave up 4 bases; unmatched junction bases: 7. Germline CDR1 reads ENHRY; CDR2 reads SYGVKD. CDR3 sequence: CAISDGASGSSDTQYF. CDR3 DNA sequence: TGTGCCATCAGTGATGGGGCTAGCGGGAGTTCAGATACGCAGTATTTT.

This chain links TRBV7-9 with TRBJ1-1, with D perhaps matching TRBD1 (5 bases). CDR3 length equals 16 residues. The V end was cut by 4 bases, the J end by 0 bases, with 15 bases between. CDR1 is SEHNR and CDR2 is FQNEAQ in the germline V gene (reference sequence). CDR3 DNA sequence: TGTGCCAGCAGCTCGACCCGACAGAGCATGAACACTGAAGCTTTCTTT. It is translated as CASSSTRQSMNTEAFF.

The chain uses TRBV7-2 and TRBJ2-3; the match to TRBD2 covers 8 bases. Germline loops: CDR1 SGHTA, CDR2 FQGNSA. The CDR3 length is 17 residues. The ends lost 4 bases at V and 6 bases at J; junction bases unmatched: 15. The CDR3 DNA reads TGTGCCAGCAGCTCGGGGCCAGCGGGAGCTCGGTTGGATACGCAGTATTTT. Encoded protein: CASSSGPAGARLDTQYF.

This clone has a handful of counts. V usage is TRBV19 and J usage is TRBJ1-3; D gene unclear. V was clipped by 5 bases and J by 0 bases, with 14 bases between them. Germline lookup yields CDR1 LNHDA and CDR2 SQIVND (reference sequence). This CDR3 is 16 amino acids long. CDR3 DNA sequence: TGTGCCAGTAGTCCTCCGGGGATCTACTCTGGAAACACCATATATTTT. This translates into CASSPPGIYSGNTIYF.

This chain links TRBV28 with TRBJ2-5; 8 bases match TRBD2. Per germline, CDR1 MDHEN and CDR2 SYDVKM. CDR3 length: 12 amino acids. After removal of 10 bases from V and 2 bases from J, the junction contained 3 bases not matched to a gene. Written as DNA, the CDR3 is TGTGCCACCGGGAGGGATCAAGAGACCCAGTACTTC. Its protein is CATGRDQETQYF.

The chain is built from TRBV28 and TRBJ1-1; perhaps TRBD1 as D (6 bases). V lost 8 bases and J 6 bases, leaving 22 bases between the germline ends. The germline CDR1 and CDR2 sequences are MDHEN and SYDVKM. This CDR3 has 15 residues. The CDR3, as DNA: TGTGCCAGCGTCGGGTACAAGGACAGAGGCGCTGAAGCTTTCTTT. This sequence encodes CASVGYKDRGAEAFF.

The CDR3 protein is CASSGNTEAFF. The CDR3 DNA reads TGTGCCAGCTCCGGGAACACTGAAGCTTTCTTT. The chain joins TRBV5-8 to TRBJ1-1; D gene unclear. CDR1 is SGHTS, CDR2 YDEGEE, per germline. CDR3 size: 11 residues. V lost 7 bases, J lost 1 base, and 5 bases lay in between.

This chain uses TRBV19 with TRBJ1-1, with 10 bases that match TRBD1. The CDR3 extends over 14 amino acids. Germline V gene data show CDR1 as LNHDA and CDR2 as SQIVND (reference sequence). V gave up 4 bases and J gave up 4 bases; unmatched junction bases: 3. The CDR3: CASSTRTGGTEAFF. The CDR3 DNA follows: TGTGCCAGTAGTACCCGGACAGGGGGCACTGAAGCTTTCTTT.

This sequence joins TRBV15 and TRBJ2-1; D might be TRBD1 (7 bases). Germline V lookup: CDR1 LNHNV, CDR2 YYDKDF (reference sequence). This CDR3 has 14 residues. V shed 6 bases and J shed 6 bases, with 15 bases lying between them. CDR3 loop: CATSPGGLINEQFF. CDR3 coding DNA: TGTGCCACCAGTCCAGGGGGGCTAATCAATGAGCAGTTCTTC.

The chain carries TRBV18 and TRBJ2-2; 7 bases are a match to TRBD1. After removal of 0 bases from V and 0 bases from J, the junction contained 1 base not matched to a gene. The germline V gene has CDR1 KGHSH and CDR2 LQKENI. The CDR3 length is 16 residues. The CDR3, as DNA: TGTGCCAGCTCACCACCGGACAGGACGAACACCGGGGAGCTGTTTTTT. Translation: CASSPPDRTNTGELFF.